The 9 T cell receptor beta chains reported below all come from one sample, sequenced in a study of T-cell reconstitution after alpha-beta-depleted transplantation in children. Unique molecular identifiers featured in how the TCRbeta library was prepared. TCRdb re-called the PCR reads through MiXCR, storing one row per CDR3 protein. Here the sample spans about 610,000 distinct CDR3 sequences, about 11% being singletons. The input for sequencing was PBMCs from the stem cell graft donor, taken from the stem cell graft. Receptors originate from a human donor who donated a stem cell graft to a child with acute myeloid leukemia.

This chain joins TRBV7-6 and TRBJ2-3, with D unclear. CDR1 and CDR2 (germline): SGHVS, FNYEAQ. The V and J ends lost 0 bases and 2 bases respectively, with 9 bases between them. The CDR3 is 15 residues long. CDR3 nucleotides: TGTGCCAGCAGCTTAGCACCGGGTCTCACAGATACGCAGTATTTT. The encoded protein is CASSLAPGLTDTQYF.

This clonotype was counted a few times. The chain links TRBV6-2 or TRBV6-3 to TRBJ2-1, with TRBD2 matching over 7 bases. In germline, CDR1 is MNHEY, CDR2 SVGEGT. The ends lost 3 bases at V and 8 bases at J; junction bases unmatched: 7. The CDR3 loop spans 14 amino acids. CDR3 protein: CASSYLFGRYEQFF. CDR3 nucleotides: TGTGCCAGCAGTTATTTATTCGGGAGGTATGAGCAGTTCTTC.

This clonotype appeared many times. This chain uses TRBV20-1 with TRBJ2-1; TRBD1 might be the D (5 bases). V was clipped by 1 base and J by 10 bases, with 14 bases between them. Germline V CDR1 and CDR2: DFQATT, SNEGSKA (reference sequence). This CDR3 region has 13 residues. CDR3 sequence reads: CSARGGHSQEQFF. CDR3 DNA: TGCAGTGCTAGAGGGGGCCACTCTCAAGAGCAGTTCTTC.

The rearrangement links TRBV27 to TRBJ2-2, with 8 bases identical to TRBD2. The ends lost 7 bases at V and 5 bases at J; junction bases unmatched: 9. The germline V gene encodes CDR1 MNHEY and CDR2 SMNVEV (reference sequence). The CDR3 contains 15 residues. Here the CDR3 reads CASTEAGVGTGELFF. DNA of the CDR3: TGTGCCAGCACGGAAGCGGGAGTGGGGACCGGGGAGCTGTTTTTT.

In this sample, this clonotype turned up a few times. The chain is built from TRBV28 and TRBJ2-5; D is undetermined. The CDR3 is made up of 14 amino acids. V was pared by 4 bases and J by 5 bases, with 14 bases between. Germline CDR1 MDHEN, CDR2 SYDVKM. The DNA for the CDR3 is TGTGCCAGCAGTTCTCCCTACCATCGGGAGACCCAGTACTTC. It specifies CASSSPYHRETQYF.

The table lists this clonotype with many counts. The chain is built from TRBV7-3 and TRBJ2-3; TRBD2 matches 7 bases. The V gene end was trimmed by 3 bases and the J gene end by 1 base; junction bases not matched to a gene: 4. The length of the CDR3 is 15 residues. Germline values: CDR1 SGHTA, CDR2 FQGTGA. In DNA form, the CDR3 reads TGTGCCAGCAGCTTGTCGAGCGGGGGCACAGATACGCAGTATTTT. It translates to CASSLSSGGTDTQYF.

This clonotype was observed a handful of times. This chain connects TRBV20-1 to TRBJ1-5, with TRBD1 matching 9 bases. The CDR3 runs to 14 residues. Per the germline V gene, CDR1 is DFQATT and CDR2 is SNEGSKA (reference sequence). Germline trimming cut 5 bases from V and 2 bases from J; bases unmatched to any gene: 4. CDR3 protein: CSAGTGQGNQPQHF. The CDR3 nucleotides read TGCAGTGCTGGGACAGGGCAGGGCAATCAGCCCCAGCATTTT.

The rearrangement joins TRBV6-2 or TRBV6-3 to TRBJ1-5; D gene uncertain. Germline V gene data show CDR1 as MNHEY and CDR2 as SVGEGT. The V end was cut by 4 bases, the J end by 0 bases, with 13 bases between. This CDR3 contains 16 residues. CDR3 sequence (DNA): TGTGCCAGCAGTTCCTATGACGGGTATAGCAATCAGCCCCAGCATTTT. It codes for CASSSYDGYSNQPQHF.

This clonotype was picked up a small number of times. CDR3 in amino acids: CASSGGISGRGYNEQFF. The CDR3 nucleotides read TGTGCCAGCAGCGGAGGGATTAGCGGGAGAGGCTACAATGAGCAGTTCTTC. The rearrangement links TRBV12-3 or TRBV12-4 to TRBJ2-1; the match to TRBD2 covers 9 bases. V shed 6 bases, J shed 3 bases, and the junction held 12 bases outside the gene matches. The length of the CDR3 is 17 residues.